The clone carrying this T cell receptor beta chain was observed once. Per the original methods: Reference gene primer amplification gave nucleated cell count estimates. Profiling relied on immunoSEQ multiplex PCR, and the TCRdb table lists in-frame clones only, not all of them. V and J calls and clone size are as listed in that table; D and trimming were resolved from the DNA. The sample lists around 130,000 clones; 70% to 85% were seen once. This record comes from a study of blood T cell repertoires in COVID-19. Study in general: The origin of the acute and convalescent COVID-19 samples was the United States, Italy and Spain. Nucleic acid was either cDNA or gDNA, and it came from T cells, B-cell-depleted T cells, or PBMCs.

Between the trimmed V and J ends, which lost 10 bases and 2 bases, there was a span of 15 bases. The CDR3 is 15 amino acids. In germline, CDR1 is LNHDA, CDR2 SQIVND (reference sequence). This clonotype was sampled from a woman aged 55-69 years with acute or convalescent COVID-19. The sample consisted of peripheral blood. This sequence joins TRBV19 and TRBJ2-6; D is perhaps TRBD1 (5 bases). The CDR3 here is CATRKGATGANVLTF. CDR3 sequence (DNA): TGTGCCACCAGAAAAGGGGCGACTGGGGCCAACGTCCTGACTTTC.